The 28 T cell receptor beta chains presented below share a single source sample, sequenced in a study of vaccination and CD4 T cells after COVID-19. Treatment noted: roughly ten-day PBMC culture with coronavirus spike peptide pools or control peptides (ViraFEST assay). Their recognized antigens are unknown. Cultured CD4+ T-cell DNA underwent Oncomine TCR Beta short-read sequencing. TCRdb re-called the PCR reads through MiXCR, storing one row per CDR3 protein. The top ten hold approximately 35% of the sample, which has 10,000 to 13,000 distinct CDR3 sequences, 64% seen once. The sequenced material came from CD4+ T cells from blood, cultured in vitro. Source of these receptors: a human donor who had recovered from COVID-19.

The CDR3 loop is CASRLGQGYEQYF. The CDR3 DNA is TGTGCCAGCAGGCTGGGACAGGGGTACGAGCAGTACTTC. The chain couples TRBV2 to TRBJ2-7, with 10 positions matching TRBD1. The germline V gene has CDR1 SNHLY and CDR2 FYNNEI. The CDR3 runs 13 residues. V lost 6 bases and J lost 4; bases outside the gene matches: 3. The variable domain in full, with the rest retrieved from reference TRBV2 and TRBJ2-7, is EPEVTQTPSHQVTQMGQEVILRCVPISNHLYFYWYRQILGQKVEFLVSFYNNEISEKSEIFDDQFSVERPDGSNFTLKIRSTKLEDSAMYFCASRLGQGYEQYFGPGTRLTVT.

This chain links TRBV20-1 with TRBJ2-2, with D unresolved. The germline V gene has CDR1 DFQATT and CDR2 SNEGSKA (reference sequence). V lost 6 bases, J lost 0 bases, and 11 bases lay in between. The CDR3 extends over 14 amino acids. The CDR3 nucleotides are TGCAGTGCCGAAAGAGATCCGAACACCGGGGAGCTGTTTTTT. Protein: CSAERDPNTGELFF.

This clonotype has more than one count but fewer than ten. Its ends do not fully match the called genes, so a read error is possible. CDR3 protein: CASSRGGGAGETQYF. CDR3 nucleotide sequence: TGTGCTAGCAGTCGGGGCGGGGGGGCTGGAGAGACCCAGTACTTC. V gene TRBV7-7 combines with J gene TRBJ2-5; 9 bases align to TRBD2. Germline V gives CDR1 SSHAT, CDR2 FNYEAQ (reference sequence). This CDR3 has 15 amino acids.

V and J are TRBV19 and TRBJ1-2; a possible D gene is TRBD1 (5 bases). The germline V and J ends were trimmed by 7 bases and 4 bases, with 7 bases remaining between them. Germline CDR1 reads LNHDA; CDR2 reads SQIVND (reference sequence). This CDR3 spans 11 amino acids. The CDR3 loop reads CASKTAYGYTF. The DNA of the CDR3 is TGTGCCAGTAAGACAGCCTATGGCTACACCTTC.

This clonotype was counted between two and nine times. The genes are TRBV7-9 and TRBJ2-5; 8 bases align to TRBD2. After removal of 5 bases from V and 1 base from J, the junction contained 6 bases not matched to a gene. This CDR3 is built from 15 residues. Germline assignment: CDR1 SEHNR and CDR2 FQNEAQ (reference sequence). The CDR3 spells CASSRERGRQETQYF. For the CDR3, the DNA is TGTGCCAGCAGCCGTGAGCGGGGGCGCCAAGAGACCCAGTACTTC.

The genes are TRBV20-1 and TRBJ2-3; TRBD1 matches 8 bases. The CDR3 sequence is 13 residues long. V was clipped by 6 bases and J by 4 bases; unmatched bases: 6. Germline lookup yields CDR1 DFQATT and CDR2 SNEGSKA (reference sequence). The DNA of the CDR3 is TGCAGTGCCAAGAGGACAGGGCCAGATACGCAGTATTTT. Protein: CSAKRTGPDTQYF.

This clonotype showed up just a few times. This CDR3 is CASSLQGMGTDTQYF. The CDR3 DNA follows: TGTGCCAGCAGTTTGCAGGGGATGGGCACAGATACGCAGTATTTT. This chain links TRBV28 with TRBJ2-3, with a tentative D call TRBD1 (6 bases). Looked up from germline, CDR1 is MDHEN and CDR2 is SYDVKM. There are 15 residues in the CDR3. Trimming removed 3 bases from V and 1 base from J, with 11 bases in between.

This sequence joins TRBV5-1 and TRBJ2-2; 12 positions match TRBD2. Germline V CDR1 and CDR2: SGHRS, YFSETQ. The CDR3 is 16 residues long. V dropped 3 bases and J dropped 4; count of bases not matched to a gene: 4. CDR3 nucleotide sequence: TGCGCCAGCAGCTCTAGCGGGGGGGCAAGCACCGGGGAGCTGTTTTTT. Amino acid sequence: CASSSSGGASTGELFF.

This rearrangement joins TRBV20-1 to TRBJ2-1; TRBD2 matches at 12 bases. The J segment lost 8 bases and the V segment lost 3 bases, leaving 5 bases of the junction unmatched. Germline V CDR1 and CDR2: DFQATT, SNEGSKA (reference sequence). There are 14 residues in the CDR3. The CDR3 loop is CSARTSGGIYEQFF. The CDR3 DNA reads TGCAGTGCTAGGACTAGCGGGGGTATCTATGAGCAGTTCTTC.

This clonotype has a handful of counts. The genes are TRBV30 and TRBJ1-1; TRBD1 is a possible D gene (5 bases). There are 14 residues in the CDR3. Germline values: CDR1 GTSNPN, CDR2 SVGIG (reference sequence). Trimming removed 0 bases at V and 3 bases at J, with 11 bases between. CDR3: CAWSVLGGYTEAFF. The DNA of the CDR3 is TGTGCCTGGAGTGTACTGGGGGGTTACACTGAAGCTTTCTTT.

The chain combines TRBV20-1 with TRBJ1-5; 10 bases align to TRBD1. The V segment lost 6 bases and the J segment 3 bases; nucleotides outside the gene matches: 5. CDR3 length: 14 residues. Germline V lookup: CDR1 DFQATT, CDR2 SNEGSKA (reference sequence). CDR3 nucleotides: TGCAGTGCCGGGACAGGGGTATCCAATCAGCCCCAGCATTTT. The encoded protein is CSAGTGVSNQPQHF.

The CDR3 here is CASSPVPGGYTF. The DNA of the CDR3 is TGTGCCAGCTCCCCGGTGCCGGGGGGCTACACCTTC. V is TRBV2 and J is TRBJ1-2; D gene uncertain. The CDR3 has 12 amino acids. Per germline, CDR1 SNHLY and CDR2 FYNNEI. V lost 8 bases to trimming and J lost 8 bases, with 15 bases between them. The variable domain in full, with the rest retrieved from reference TRBV2 and TRBJ1-2, is EPEVTQTPSHQVTQMGQEVILRCVPISNHLYFYWYRQILGQKVEFLVSFYNNEISEKSEIFDDQFSVERPDGSNFTLKIRSTKLEDSAMYFCASSPVPGGYTFGSGTRLTVV.

The chain recombines TRBV24-1 with TRBJ2-1, with D perhaps TRBD1 or TRBD2 (5 bases each). V shed 3 bases and J shed 7 bases, with 12 bases lying between them. The CDR3 has 14 amino acids. Germline CDR1 is KGHDR and CDR2 is SFDVKD. CDR3 sequence: CATSDAREGNEQFF. The CDR3 nucleotides read TGTGCCACCAGTGATGCCCGAGAGGGGAATGAGCAGTTCTTC.

This chain uses TRBV27 with TRBJ2-7; 8 nucleotides line up with TRBD2. The CDR3 has 14 residues. CDR1 and CDR2 from the germline V gene are MNHEY and SMNVEV (reference sequence). V was pared by 4 bases and J by 6 bases, with 8 bases of the junction left unmatched. CDR3 in amino acids: CASSWTGGPVEQYF. The CDR3 nucleotides read TGTGCCAGCAGTTGGACGGGGGGGCCGGTCGAGCAGTACTTC.

The chain has TRBV29-1 and TRBJ2-1; perhaps D is TRBD1 or TRBD2 (6 bases each). Per the germline V gene, CDR1 is SQVTM and CDR2 is ANQGSEA. The CDR3 has 16 amino acids. V lost 7 bases, J lost 0 bases, and 19 bases lay in between. CDR3 sequence reads: CSETGWAGNSYNEQFF. The CDR3, as DNA: TGCAGCGAGACAGGCTGGGCGGGGAACTCCTACAATGAGCAGTTCTTC.

The chain uses TRBV2 and TRBJ1-5, with 7 bases aligning to TRBD1. The CDR3 has 17 residues. The germline gives CDR1 SNHLY, CDR2 FYNNEI. The ends lost 9 bases at V and 1 base at J; junction bases unmatched: 15. CDR3 protein: CASNRGSKGRSNQPQHF. In nucleotides, the CDR3 is TGTGCCAGTAACAGGGGATCAAAGGGTCGCAGCAATCAGCCCCAGCATTTT. The full variable domain, completed using reference TRBV2 and TRBJ1-5, is EPEVTQTPSHQVTQMGQEVILRCVPISNHLYFYWYRQILGQKVEFLVSFYNNEISEKSEIFDDQFSVERPDGSNFTLKIRSTKLEDSAMYFCASNRGSKGRSNQPQHFGDGTRLSIL.

This sequence joins TRBV7-3 and TRBJ1-6; D perhaps matches TRBD1 (5 bases). The V end was cut by 5 bases, the J end by 4 bases, with 12 bases between. This CDR3 region has 15 residues. Germline CDR1 and CDR2: SGHTA and FQGTGA. This CDR3 is CASSVGGGYNSPLHF. As DNA, the CDR3 is TGTGCCAGCAGCGTCGGGGGAGGATATAATTCACCCCTCCACTTT.

V and J are TRBV6-2 or TRBV6-3 and TRBJ2-5; TRBD1 matches at 8 bases. The germline CDR1 and CDR2 sequences are MNHEY and SVGEGT. The junction had 12 bases not matched to a gene; V was cut back by 0 bases and J by 6 bases. The CDR3 is 17 residues long. The CDR3 reads CASSYSGAQGASKTQYF. The CDR3 nucleotides read TGTGCCAGCAGTTACTCAGGGGCCCAGGGGGCAAGTAAGACCCAGTACTTC.

In its sample, this clonotype ranks as large. The rearrangement uses TRBV7-2 and TRBJ1-6; TRBD1 might be the D (5 bases). V shed 1 base and J shed 10 bases, with 14 bases lying between them. This CDR3 comprises 15 residues. From germline, CDR1 is SGHTA and CDR2 FQGNSA. This CDR3 reads CASSLGLGVGSPLHF. CDR3 sequence (DNA): TGTGCCAGCAGCTTAGGGTTGGGGGTAGGATCACCCCTCCACTTT.

The chain links TRBV7-2 to TRBJ2-5; tentatively, D is TRBD1 or TRBD2 (6 bases each). V was cut by 4 bases and J by 1 base, with 13 bases left in between. The CDR3 contains 15 residues. The V gene's germline CDR1 is SGHTA and CDR2 FQGNSA. CDR3 bases: TGTGCCAGCAGCTCCCGGGGGCCTACCCAAGAGACCCAGTACTTC. Its protein is CASSSRGPTQETQYF. Complete variable domain (other parts from reference TRBV7-2 and TRBJ2-5): GAGVSQSPSNKVTEKGKDVELRCDPISGHTALYWYRQSLGQGLEFLIYFQGNSAPDKSGLPSDRFSAERTGGSVSTLTIQRTQQEDSAVYLCASSSRGPTQETQYFGPGTRLLVL.

The CDR3 reads CASSLGPPRMDSPLHF. The CDR3 DNA sequence: TGCGCCAGCAGCTTGGGACCCCCCCGGATGGATTCACCCCTCCACTTT. The rearrangement joins TRBV5-1 to TRBJ1-6; no firm D call. The germline V gene encodes CDR1 SGHRS and CDR2 YFSETQ. Trimming pared 0 bases from V and 8 bases from J, leaving 15 bases between. This CDR3 region has 16 residues.

This clonotype is a singleton in its sample. V gene TRBV7-6 combines with J gene TRBJ2-5; 8 positions match TRBD1. V was clipped by 8 bases and J by 5 bases; unmatched bases: 13. The CDR3 loop spans 15 amino acids. Germline V gene data show CDR1 as SGHVS and CDR2 as FNYEAQ. Here the CDR3 DNA reads TGTGCCAGCGCTACCCCGCAGGGGGCGCGGGAGACCCAGTACTTC. This sequence encodes CASATPQGARETQYF.

The chain couples TRBV15 to TRBJ2-1; 9 nucleotides match TRBD2. With V trimmed by 1 base and J by 5 bases, 12 bases remained unmatched. The CDR3 is 18 residues long. Germline V gives CDR1 LNHNV, CDR2 YYDKDF (reference sequence). CDR3: CATSRGGFVGLANNEQFF. CDR3 nucleotides: TGTGCCACCAGCAGAGGGGGTTTCGTGGGACTAGCCAACAATGAGCAGTTCTTC.

The chain links TRBV6-1 to TRBJ2-5; no reliable D call. The CDR3 runs 15 residues. The ends were cut back, 9 bases at V and 3 bases at J, with 20 bases in the middle. CDR1 MNHNS and CDR2 SASEGT come from the germline V gene. Written as DNA, the CDR3 is TGTGCCAGTGTTGGTTCGGGCCGTAAGAAAGAGACCCAGTACTTC. Residues: CASVGSGRKKETQYF.

By proportion, this clonotype is large (0.1 to 1%). The CDR3 DNA reads as TGTGCCAGCAGCTTAGTTAGTGCTAACTACGAGCAGTACTTC. As protein: CASSLVSANYEQYF. The chain uses TRBV7-6 and TRBJ2-7; no definite D call. Germline CDR1 and CDR2: SGHVS and FNYEAQ. The ends were cut back, 1 base at V and 3 bases at J, with 10 bases in the middle. The CDR3 contains 14 residues.

The chain uses TRBV2 and TRBJ2-5; D ambiguous. The CDR3 has 14 residues. With 3 bases removed from V and 0 bases from J, the gap between germline ends came to 8 bases. Per germline, CDR1 SNHLY and CDR2 FYNNEI. The CDR3 sequence is CASSDRKYQETQYF. The CDR3 coding sequence is TGTGCCAGCAGTGACAGGAAGTACCAAGAGACCCAGTACTTC.

This clonotype is large (0.1 to 1%) within its sample. J is TRBJ2-7 and V is TRBV19, with 7 bases identical to TRBD1. The V segment lost 5 bases and the J segment 4 bases; nucleotides outside the gene matches: 2. The CDR3 totals 12 residues. Germline V gene data show CDR1 as LNHDA and CDR2 as SQIVND (reference sequence). CDR3 region: CASSQDRYEQYF. The CDR3 coding sequence is TGTGCCAGTAGTCAGGACAGGTACGAGCAGTACTTC.

The chain combines TRBV7-9 with TRBJ2-5; 7 bases line up with TRBD2. This CDR3 has 15 amino acids. The V segment lost 1 base and the J segment 6 bases; nucleotides outside the gene matches: 8. CDR1 is SEHNR and CDR2 is FQNEAQ in the germline V gene (reference sequence). In nucleotides, the CDR3 is TGTGCCAGCAGCTTAGATGGGGGAGGGCCCCAGACCCAGTACTTC. Its translation: CASSLDGGGPQTQYF.